The clone carrying this T cell receptor (beta chain) was seen many times. Its antigen is not known. The data derive from a study of CD8+CD57+ T cells in acquired aplastic anemia. Looking at the study overall: The mean DNA yield obtained from sorted CD4+ and CD8+ cells came to about 3 ug.

Using genomic DNA as the template, TCR beta VDJ and CDR3 profiling was carried out. TCRdb fed the reads into MiXCR, producing one record per CDR3 protein. Among roughly 160,000 distinct CDR3 sequences listed, roughly 48% were seen once. Study outcomes and limitations: Patients showed no significant difference from controls in CD8+ Simpson's diversity.

Only patients with CD8+CD57+ cell expansion on flow cytometry were chosen for sequencing. Patient blood was sampled before any therapy had been received. This TCR was sampled from a human donor with aplastic anemia. Sequenced: sorted CD4+, CD8+, or CD8+CD57+ T cells (not recorded which) from PBMCs.

CDR3 region: CASSLDSPGNTEAFF. The DNA of the CDR3 is TGTGCCAGCAGCTTGGACTCGCCCGGGAACACTGAAGCTTTCTTT. J is TRBJ1-1 and V is TRBV5-8; D unresolved. The CDR3 is 15 residues long. With 0 bases removed from V and 1 base from J, the gap between germline ends came to 10 bases. Germline CDR1 reads SGHTS; CDR2 reads YDEGEE.